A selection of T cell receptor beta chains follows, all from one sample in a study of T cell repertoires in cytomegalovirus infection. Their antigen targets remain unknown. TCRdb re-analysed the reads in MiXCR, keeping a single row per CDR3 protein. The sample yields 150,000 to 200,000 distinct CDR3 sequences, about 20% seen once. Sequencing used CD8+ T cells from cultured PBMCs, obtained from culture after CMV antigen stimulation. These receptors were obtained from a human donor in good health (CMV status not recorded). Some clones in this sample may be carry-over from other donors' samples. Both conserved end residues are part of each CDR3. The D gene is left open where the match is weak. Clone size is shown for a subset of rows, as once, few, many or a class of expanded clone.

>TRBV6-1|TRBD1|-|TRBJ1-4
TGTGCCAGCAGCCAGACAGGGGTGGAAAAACTGTTTTTT
CASSQTGVEKLFF
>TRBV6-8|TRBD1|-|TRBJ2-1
TGTGCCAGCAGTTGGGACAGGGGCCAATCCTACAATGAGCAGTTCTTC
CASSWDRGQSYNEQFF
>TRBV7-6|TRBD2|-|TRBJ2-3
TGTGCCAGCAGCTTAGCGGTCGGGGGGTTCGCAGATACGCAGTATTTT
CASSLAVGGFADTQYF
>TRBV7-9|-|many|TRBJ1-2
TGTGCCAGCAGCTTATGGAAACAGGGAGTCTATGGCTACACCTTC
CASSLWKQGVYGYTF
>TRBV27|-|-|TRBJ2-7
TGTGCCAGCAGAAGCAGGGTACACGAGCAGTACTTC
CASRSRVHEQYF
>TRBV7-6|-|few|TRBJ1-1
TGTGCCAGCAGCTTAGGGGGCCAGCGCGCCACTGAAGCTTTCTTT
CASSLGGQRATEAFF
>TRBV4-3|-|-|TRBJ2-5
TGCGCCAGCAGCCAAGTGGGGAAGTGGGAGACCCAGTACTTC
CASSQVGKWETQYF
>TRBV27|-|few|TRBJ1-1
TGTGCCAGCAGTTTTGCCGAGAACGCTGAAGCTTTCTTT
CASSFAENAEAFF
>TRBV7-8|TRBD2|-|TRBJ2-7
TGTGCCAGCAGCCTAGGGACTAGCGGCTCCTACGAGCAGTACTTC
CASSLGTSGSYEQYF
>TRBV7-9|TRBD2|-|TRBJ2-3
TGTGCCAGCAGCTTTAGGGCCTTAGCGGGGGGAGACACAGATACGCAGTATTTT
CASSFRALAGGDTDTQYF
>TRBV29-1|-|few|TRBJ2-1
TGCAGCGTTGCAGGGACTTCGTTTCCCAATGAGCAGTTCTTC
CSVAGTSFPNEQFF
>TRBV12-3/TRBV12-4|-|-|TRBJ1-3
TGTGCCAGCAGTCAGGCCGGGACATCTGGAAACACCATATATTTT
CASSQAGTSGNTIYF
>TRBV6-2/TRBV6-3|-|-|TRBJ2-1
TGTGCCAGCAGACCCGACTATTTATCCTACAATGAGCAGTTCTTC
CASRPDYLSYNEQFF
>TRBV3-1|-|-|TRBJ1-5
TGTGCCAGCAGCCAAGATTTGGATAGCAATCAGCCCCAGCATTTT
CASSQDLDSNQPQHF
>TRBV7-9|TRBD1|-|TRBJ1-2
TGTGCCAGCAGCCAGGGGGGGCTCTATGGCTACACCTTC
CASSQGGLYGYTF
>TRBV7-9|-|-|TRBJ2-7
TGTGCCAGCAGCTCCTCTACTTATACGTCCTACGAGCAGTACTTC
CASSSSTYTSYEQYF
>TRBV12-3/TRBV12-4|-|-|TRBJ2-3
TGTGCCAGCAGTTTGAAAGTATCCCCAGATACGCAGTATTTT
CASSLKVSPDTQYF
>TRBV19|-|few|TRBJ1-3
TGTGCCAGTACCCTGGCGGTGGCAGGAAACACCATATATTTT
CASTLAVAGNTIYF
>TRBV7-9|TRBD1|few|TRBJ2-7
TGTGCCAGCAGCTTAGCCGGCCAGGGGGACAACGAGCAGTACTTC
CASSLAGQGDNEQYF
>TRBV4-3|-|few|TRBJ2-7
TGCGCCAGCAGCCAAGTTTTAGACTACGAGCAGTACTTC
CASSQVLDYEQYF
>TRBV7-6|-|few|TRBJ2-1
TGTGCCAGCAGCCACCCCAAGGGGCTGGGCAATGAGCAGTTCTTC
CASSHPKGLGNEQFF
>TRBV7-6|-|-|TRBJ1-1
TGTGCCAGCAGCTTAGTAGACCCAACCAATGAAGCTTTCTTT
CASSLVDPTNEAFF
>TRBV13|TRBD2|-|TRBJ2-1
TGTGCCAGCAGCTTAGTACGTGGGACTAGCGGGGGGACCTACAATGAGCAGTTCTTC
CASSLVRGTSGGTYNEQFF
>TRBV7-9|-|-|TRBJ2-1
TGTGCCAGCAGCCAAGGGACAGCGGGTAGAAATGAGCAGTTCTTC
CASSQGTAGRNEQFF
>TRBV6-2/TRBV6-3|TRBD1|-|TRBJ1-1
TGTGCCAGCAGTTACTCGATTGGGACAGCCAACACTGAAGCTTTCTTT
CASSYSIGTANTEAFF
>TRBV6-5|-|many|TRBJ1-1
TGTGCCAGCAGTTGGGGCACAACGAACACTGAAGCTTTCTTT
CASSWGTTNTEAFF
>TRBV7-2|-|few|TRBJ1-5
TGTGCCAGCAGCCCCCTAAAGGGGAATCAGCCCCAGCATTTT
CASSPLKGNQPQHF
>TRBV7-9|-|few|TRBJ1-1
TGTGCCAGCAGCAACGACAGACGTGAAGCTTTCTTT
CASSNDRREAFF
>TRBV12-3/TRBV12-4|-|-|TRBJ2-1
TGTGCCAGCAGTTTTACCGCCGATGAGCAGTTCTTC
CASSFTADEQFF
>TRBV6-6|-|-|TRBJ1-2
TGTGCCAGCAGCACAACTCCGGACTATGGCTACACCTTC
CASSTTPDYGYTF
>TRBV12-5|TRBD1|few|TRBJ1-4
TGTGCTAGTGGTCATAGACAGGGGGCAATTTGGGGAACTAATGAAAAACTGTTTTTT
CASGHRQGAIWGTNEKLFF
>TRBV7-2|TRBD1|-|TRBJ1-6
TGTGCCAGCAGCTCGTTGTCGGACAGGGCCTTTTCACCCCTCCACTTT
CASSSLSDRAFSPLHF
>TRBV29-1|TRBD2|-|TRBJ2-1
TGCAGCGCTGTAACTAGCGGGGGTTACAATGAGCAGTTCTTC
CSAVTSGGYNEQFF
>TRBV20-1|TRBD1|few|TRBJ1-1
TGCAGTGCTAGACCCGACGCACAGGGGCCTTACACTGAAGCTTTCTTT
CSARPDAQGPYTEAFF
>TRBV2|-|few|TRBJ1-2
TGTGCCAGCAGTGAAGGGAGGGGGGCTAACTATGGCTACACCTTC
CASSEGRGANYGYTF
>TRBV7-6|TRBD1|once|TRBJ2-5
TGTGCCAGCAGCTCCAGCCGGGACAGGGGGGAGACCCAGTACTTC
CASSSSRDRGETQYF
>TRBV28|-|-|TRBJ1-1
TGTGCCAGCACCTCTGGCCGGGCCAACCTTTTGAACACTGAAGCTTTCTTT
CASTSGRANLLNTEAFF
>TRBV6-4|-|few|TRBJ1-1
TGTGCCAGCAGTAGGAGGTCGAACACTGAAGCTTTCTTT
CASSRRSNTEAFF
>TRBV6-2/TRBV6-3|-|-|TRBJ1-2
TGTGCCAGCACTGACTCCTATGGCTACACCTTC
CASTDSYGYTF
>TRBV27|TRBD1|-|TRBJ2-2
TGTGCCAGCAGTCCCAGACAGGGGGGATTATCCGGGGAGCTGTTTTTT
CASSPRQGGLSGELFF
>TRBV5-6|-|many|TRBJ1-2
TGTGCCAGCAGCATAGGGACGGTGCGTGGCTACACCTTC
CASSIGTVRGYTF
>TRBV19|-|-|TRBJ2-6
TGTGCCAGTAGCCCCATCTTTCCCGATCTCTCTGGGGCCAACGTCCTGACTTTC
CASSPIFPDLSGANVLTF
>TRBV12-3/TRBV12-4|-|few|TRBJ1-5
TGTGCCAGCAGTTTGGGGGTCGTGGGGTGGCCCCAGCATTTT
CASSLGVVGWPQHF